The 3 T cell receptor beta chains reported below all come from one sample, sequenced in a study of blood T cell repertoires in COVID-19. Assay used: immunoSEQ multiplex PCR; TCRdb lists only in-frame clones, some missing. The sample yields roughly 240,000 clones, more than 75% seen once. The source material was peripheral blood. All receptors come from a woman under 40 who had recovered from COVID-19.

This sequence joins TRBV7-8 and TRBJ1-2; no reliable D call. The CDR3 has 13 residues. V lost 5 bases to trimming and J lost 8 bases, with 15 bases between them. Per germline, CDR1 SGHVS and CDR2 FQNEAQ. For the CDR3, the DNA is TGTGCCAGCAGCCGTCAAGCGACGGGAGGCTACACCTTC. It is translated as CASSRQATGGYTF. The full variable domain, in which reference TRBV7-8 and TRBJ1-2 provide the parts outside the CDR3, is GAGVSQSPRYKVAKRGQDVALRCDPISGHVSLFWYQQALGQGPEFLTYFQNEAQLDKSGLPSDRFFAERPEGSVSTLKIQRTQQEDSAVYLCASSRQATGGYTFGSGTRLTVV.

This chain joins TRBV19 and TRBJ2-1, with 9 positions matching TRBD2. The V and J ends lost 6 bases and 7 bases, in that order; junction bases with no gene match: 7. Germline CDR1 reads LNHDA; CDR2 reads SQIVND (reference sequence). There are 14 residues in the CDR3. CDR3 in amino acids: CASRRAGGNNEQFF. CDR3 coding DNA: TGTGCCAGTAGGAGAGCGGGGGGCAATAATGAGCAGTTCTTC.

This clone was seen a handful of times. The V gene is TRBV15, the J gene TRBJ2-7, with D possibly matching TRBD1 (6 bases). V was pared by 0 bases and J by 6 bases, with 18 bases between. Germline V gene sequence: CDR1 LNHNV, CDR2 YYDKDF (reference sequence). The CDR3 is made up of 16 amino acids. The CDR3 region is CATSREAGQPHGEQYF. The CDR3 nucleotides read TGTGCCACCAGCAGAGAGGCCGGACAGCCGCACGGCGAGCAGTACTTC.